This T cell receptor (beta chain) appears in the sequencing data of a study of T cell repertoires in cytomegalovirus infection. Study details: CMV epitopes in the study were HLA-C-restricted (recently identified) and HLA-B-restricted (well studied). From public TCR beta signatures came an indication of both CMV infection and matching HLA type.

In the case of this clonotype: The antigen remains undetermined.

General study points: Adding up the frequency of public TCR beta families identified people who carried CMV plus the relevant HLA. HLA-C-restricted CMV-specific TCR beta clonotypes prevailed in the ex vivo response.

TCRdb analysed the reads with MiXCR anew, one entry per CDR3 protein. Among 550,000 to 850,000 distinct CDR3 sequences, about 33% were seen once, and the ten largest hold around a sixth. Unmatched junction bases numbered 4, after V lost 6 bases and J lost 7 bases. Germline V gives CDR1 SNHLY, CDR2 FYNNEI. The length of the CDR3 is 13 residues. Sequences were derived from cultured PBMCs, sampled from culture after CMV antigen stimulation. V usage is TRBV2 and J usage is TRBJ2-3, with 10 nucleotides matching TRBD2. This TCR was recovered from a human donor in good health (CMV status not recorded). Some clones in this sample may be carry-over from other donors' samples. This CDR3 is CASSIAGGHTQYF. The DNA of the CDR3 is TGTGCCAGCAGCATAGCGGGGGGACATACGCAGTATTTT.